A selection of T cell receptor beta chains follows, all from one sample in a study of OX40 agonist ivuxolimab in advanced cancers. The data were produced by immunoSEQ multiplex PCR, yet TCRdb's version contains in-frame clones alone and is incomplete. The repertoire includes approximately 20,000 clones, about three quarters of them detected once, and roughly 30% sits in the top ten. The sample was CD4+ or CD8+ T cells sorted from blood, taken in a trial of the OX40 agonist ivuxolimab. These receptors were obtained from an adult with an advanced solid tumor such as melanoma, head and neck, liver or kidney cancer. Each CDR3 is given with its conserved first and last residue. The order of the fields is V gene, D gene, CDR3 length, J gene, clone size, CDR3 DNA, CDR3 protein. A D gene is named only where the DNA matches it firmly. Some rows have no size entry. The others give once, few or many, or a class for an expanded clone.

TRBV27,TRBD2,17,TRBJ2-2,-,TGTGCCAGCAGTTTATTAGCGGGAGGGCCCGGCACCGGGGAGCTGTTTTTT,CASSLLAGGPGTGELFF
TRBV2,-,14,TRBJ1-6,-,TGTGCCTCCTACGATAGGCCCAGGAATTCACCCCTCCACTTT,CASYDRPRNSPLHF
TRBV19,TRBD1,13,TRBJ1-1,-,TGTGCCAGCTCGGGACAGGGAAACACTGAAGCTTTCTTT,CASSGQGNTEAFF
TRBV13,-,16,TRBJ2-1,-,TGTGCCAGCAGCTCCCGCATTAGGGGGGGAGGGAATGAGCAGTTCTTC,CASSSRIRGGGNEQFF
TRBV5-8,-,13,TRBJ2-5,-,TGTGCCAGCAGCTTGACTAGCTTAGAGACCCAGTACTTC,CASSLTSLETQYF
TRBV27,-,12,TRBJ1-1,-,TGTGCCAGCAGTCCGGGAAACACTGAAGCTTTCTTT,CASSPGNTEAFF
TRBV4-2,-,17,TRBJ2-5,-,TGTGCCAGCAGCCAAGATCAGCGCCGGGGGGCGGAGGAGACCCAGTACTTC,CASSQDQRRGAEETQYF
TRBV19,TRBD2,14,TRBJ2-3,-,TGTGCCACCCGGGGGGGAGGGCCTACAGATACGCAGTATTTT,CATRGGGPTDTQYF
TRBV7-9,-,16,TRBJ1-1,few,TGTGCCAGCAGCAGAACCGACAAAGGCCCAGACACTGAAGCTTTCTTT,CASSRTDKGPDTEAFF
TRBV4-3,-,15,TRBJ1-1,-,TGCGCCAGCAGCCAAGGATGGGACCCCGACGCTGAAGCTTTCTTT,CASSQGWDPDAEAFF
TRBV5-4,TRBD2,17,TRBJ2-3,few,TGTGCCAGCAGCTTGGACCAGCGGGGGGACCTCACAGATACGCAGTATTTT,CASSLDQRGDLTDTQYF
TRBV9,TRBD2,15,TRBJ2-5,few,TGTGCCAGCAGCTCCCCGACTAGCGGGAGAGAGACCCAGTACTTC,CASSSPTSGRETQYF
TRBV29-1,TRBD2,13,TRBJ2-7,-,TGCAGCGTGAGCGGGGGCTCTTCCTACGAGCAGTACTTC,CSVSGGSSYEQYF
TRBV7-2,TRBD2,18,TRBJ2-2,once,TGTGCCAGCAGCTTAGTGGGACTAGCGGGAGGGTACACCGGGGAGCTGTTTTTT,CASSLVGLAGGYTGELFF
TRBV11-2,TRBD2,14,TRBJ2-1,-,TGTGCCAGCAGTTTTTCCCTAGCGGTCAATGAGCAGTTCTTC,CASSFSLAVNEQFF
TRBV9,-,15,TRBJ2-3,-,TGTGCCAGCAGCGTCGAGACCAAGCGCACAGATACGCAGTATTTT,CASSVETKRTDTQYF
TRBV2,-,15,TRBJ1-5,-,TGTGCCAGCAGTGAAGAGGAGGGAAGCTACCAGCCCCAGCATTTT,CASSEEEGSYQPQHF
TRBV6-5,-,14,TRBJ2-7,few,TGTGCCAGCAGCATAGGACTGGAGGCCAACGAGCAGTACTTC,CASSIGLEANEQYF
TRBV6-6,-,13,TRBJ1-1,-,TGTGCCAGCAGTTTGGGCACCGGGGCTAAAGCTTTCTTT,CASSLGTGAKAFF
TRBV6-6,-,13,TRBJ2-7,-,TGTGCCAGCAGGGGGCGAGGGTTCGACGAGCAGTACTTC,CASRGRGFDEQYF
TRBV18,TRBD1,15,TRBJ2-2,-,TGTGCCAGCTCACCAGCAAAAGGGGGCAGCGGGGAGCTGTTTTTT,CASSPAKGGSGELFF
TRBV5-6,TRBD1,16,TRBJ2-2,once,TGTGCCAGCAGCTTAACACAGGGGGCGCGCACCGGGGAGCTGTTTTTT,CASSLTQGARTGELFF
TRBV15,-,13,TRBJ1-5,few,TGTGCCACCAGCAAGTCTAGCAATCAGCCCCAGCATTTT,CATSKSSNQPQHF
TRBV4-2,TRBD1,18,TRBJ2-6,-,TGTGCCAGCAGCCAAGAAGCGACAGGGATCTCTGGGGCCAACGTCCTGACTTTC,CASSQEATGISGANVLTF
TRBV19,TRBD2,13,TRBJ2-7,-,TGTGCCAGTAGTATTATAGCGGGAGACGAGCAGTACTTC,CASSIIAGDEQYF
TRBV28,-,15,TRBJ2-7,few,TGTGCCAGCAGACCCACTACTGAAGGGACCTACGAGCAGTACTTC,CASRPTTEGTYEQYF
TRBV9,-,12,TRBJ2-3,-,TGTGCCAGCAGCACCCGGGGGGATACGCAGTATTTT,CASSTRGDTQYF
TRBV5-6,TRBD1,12,TRBJ1-2,-,TGTGCCAGCAGCGCTCAGGGGGGTGGCTACACCTTC,CASSAQGGGYTF
TRBV7-2,TRBD2,18,TRBJ2-3,-,TGTGCCAGCAGCCAACTAGCGGGAGTGCCCCCTAGCACAGATACGCAGTATTTT,CASSQLAGVPPSTDTQYF
TRBV14,-,15,TRBJ1-4,-,TGTGCCAGCAGCCAATATCGGTCAACTAATGAAAAACTGTTTTTT,CASSQYRSTNEKLFF